Following are 10 T cell receptor beta chains from one sample sequenced in a study of memory CD4+ T cells and cytomegalovirus serostatus. Libraries were prepared by immunoSEQ multiplex PCR; TCRdb keeps only in-frame clonotypes and omits some of them. Of roughly 49,000 clones listed, around 78% are singletons. The sort gate was single viable CD3+CD4+CD8-CD45RO+ cells for memory CD4+ T cells. The sequenced material came from memory CD4+ T cells from blood. Source of these receptors: an adult in good health and CMV-seronegative.

The rearrangement links TRBV6-1 to TRBJ1-2; TRBD1 might be the D (5 bases). The germline V and J ends were trimmed by 8 bases and 2 bases, with 18 bases remaining between them. The germline V gene encodes CDR1 MNHNS and CDR2 SASEGT. The CDR3 extends over 15 amino acids. This CDR3 reads CASARVTSSNYGYTF. The DNA of the CDR3 is TGTGCCAGCGCCAGGGTGACCTCTTCGAACTATGGCTACACCTTC.

The chain has TRBV28 and TRBJ2-7, with D maybe TRBD1 (5 bases). Trimming left V 1 base short and J 7 bases short, with 17 bases between. The CDR3 is 15 amino acids. Germline values: CDR1 MDHEN, CDR2 SYDVKM. The CDR3 reads CASSLFTPAGKEQYF. The CDR3 DNA is TGTGCCAGCAGTTTATTCACCCCGGCAGGGAAGGAGCAGTACTTC. The complete variable domain, with remaining parts taken from reference TRBV28 and TRBJ2-7, reads DVKVTQSSRYLVKRTGEKVFLECVQDMDHENMFWYRQDPGLGLRLIYFSYDVKMKEKGDIPEGYSVSREKKERFSLILESASTNQTSMYLCASSLFTPAGKEQYFGPGTRLTVT.

The chain has TRBV4-3 and TRBJ1-1; no definite D call. Trimming pared 0 bases from V and 8 bases from J, leaving 10 bases between. Germline-derived CDR1 and CDR2 are LGHNA and YSLEER. The CDR3 contains 13 residues. The CDR3 nucleotides read TGCGCCAGCAGCCAAGATGCGGGCAAGGAAGCTTTCTTT. As protein: CASSQDAGKEAFF.

This chain joins TRBV5-1 and TRBJ2-2; D remains ambiguous. This CDR3 spans 15 amino acids. The V end lost 0 bases, the J end lost 0 bases, and 6 bases lay between the germline ends. CDR1 and CDR2 (germline): SGHRS, YFSETQ. Written as DNA, the CDR3 is TGCGCCAGCAGCTTGGCTCAGTCGAACACCGGGGAGCTGTTTTTT. It is translated as CASSLAQSNTGELFF.

The table lists this clone with a few counts. The chain recombines TRBV29-1 with TRBJ1-4; D not resolved. Trimming pared 0 bases from V and 7 bases from J, leaving 6 bases between. Per the germline V gene, CDR1 is SQVTM and CDR2 is ANQGSEA. The CDR3 spans 12 residues. The CDR3 loop reads CSVEDGGEKLFF. Written as DNA, the CDR3 is TGCAGCGTTGAAGATGGCGGTGAAAAACTGTTTTTT.

The rearrangement links TRBV29-1 to TRBJ1-1; 7 nucleotides agree with TRBD1. The CDR3 has 13 residues. Germline CDR1 is SQVTM and CDR2 is ANQGSEA. The V and J ends lost 5 bases and 5 bases, in that order; junction bases with no gene match: 8. CDR3 nucleotides: TGCAGCGTTTCCGACAGGGTCCTAACTGAAGCTTTCTTT. It specifies CSVSDRVLTEAFF.

The chain carries TRBV29-1 and TRBJ1-2; possible D gene TRBD1, 6 bases. Trimming removed 7 bases at V and 0 bases at J, with 21 bases between. From germline, CDR1 is SQVTM and CDR2 ANQGSEA. The CDR3 sequence is 16 residues long. CDR3 sequence: CSGLPAGQSANYGYTF. The CDR3 DNA follows: TGCAGCGGATTACCGGCGGGACAATCAGCTAACTATGGCTACACCTTC.

The chain recombines TRBV4-3 with TRBJ1-1, with a tentative D call TRBD1 (6 bases). The CDR3 has 15 amino acids. V lost 4 bases to trimming and J lost 0 bases, with 12 bases between them. Germline V CDR1 and CDR2: LGHNA, YSLEER. The CDR3: CASSPGAQLNTEAFF. CDR3 coding DNA: TGCGCCAGCAGCCCAGGGGCCCAATTGAACACTGAAGCTTTCTTT.

This clone was seen just once. CDR3 bases: TGTGCCAGCAGCTTAGCGGGGGGCCTTACCTACGAGCAGTACTTC. This sequence encodes CASSLAGGLTYEQYF. The chain employs TRBV7-6 and TRBJ2-7; D is possibly TRBD1 or TRBD2 (6 bases each). V lost 0 bases to trimming and J lost 2 bases, with 11 bases between them. CDR1 is SGHVS and CDR2 is FNYEAQ in the germline V gene. The CDR3 runs 15 residues.

This clone was detected a few times. The CDR3 region is CASSPDRGREGQYF. CDR3 coding DNA: TGTGCCAGCAGTCCCGACAGGGGCCGGGAAGGGCAGTACTTC. The V gene is TRBV2, the J gene TRBJ2-7; 8 bases map to TRBD1. This CDR3 has 14 residues. Germline V gene lookup returns CDR1 SNHLY and CDR2 FYNNEI. The ends lost 5 bases at V and 9 bases at J; junction bases unmatched: 12.